This entry features one TCR beta chain sequence. Its target is unknown. The data stem from a study of OX40 agonist ivuxolimab in advanced cancers. Across the whole study: Patients treated during dose escalation were battling hepatocellular carcinoma, melanoma, renal cell or head and neck cancer.

The CDR3 is made up of 15 amino acids. From germline, CDR1 is ENHRY and CDR2 SYGVKD. The junction had 2 bases not matched to a gene; V was cut back by 0 bases and J by 1 base. With autoimmune disease history or systemic immunosuppression, patients were excluded. At cycle 4 day 1, cycle 7 day 1, and baseline, blood was sampled. The method was immunoSEQ multiplex PCR; TCRdb's version includes in-frame clones alone and lacks a portion of them. The sample carries 34,000 or so clones, roughly 81% recorded once. Overall study findings and caveats: Relative to CD4+, CD8+ T cells held more expanded clones on average.

This TCR was sampled from an adult with an advanced solid tumor such as melanoma, head and neck, liver or kidney cancer. The sample was CD4+ or CD8+ T cells sorted from blood, taken in a trial of the OX40 agonist ivuxolimab. This chain connects TRBV10-3 to TRBJ1-1, with 7 bases fitting TRBD1. The CDR3 reads CAISESGTANTEAFF. DNA for the CDR3: TGTGCCATCAGTGAGTCGGGGACAGCGAACACTGAAGCTTTCTTT.